These 16 T cell receptor beta chains share one sample of origin, sequenced in a study of T-cell reconstitution after alpha-beta-depleted transplantation in children. Molecular barcoding with unique molecular identifiers was used for the TCRbeta library. TCRdb reprocessed the PCR reads via MiXCR and lists one record per CDR3 protein. Here the sample spans 350,000 to 450,000 distinct CDR3 sequences, about an eighth being singletons. Source: PBMCs, taken from the stem cell graft. These receptors were taken from a human donor who donated a stem cell graft to a child with Fanconi anemia.

This clonotype was counted at least ten times. For the CDR3, the DNA is TGTGCCAGCAGCCTTCCGGGCGGCGATACGCAGTATTTT. Amino acid sequence: CASSLPGGDTQYF. This chain joins TRBV6-1 and TRBJ2-3; D remains ambiguous. Trimming pared 6 bases from V and 6 bases from J, leaving 13 bases between. CDR1 is MNHNS, CDR2 SASEGT, per germline. The CDR3 length is 13 residues.

The gene calls are TRBV28 and TRBJ2-5; tentatively, D is TRBD2 (7 bases). The CDR3 loop spans 15 amino acids. CDR1 MDHEN and CDR2 SYDVKM come from the germline V gene. V lost 6 bases, J lost 6 bases, and 20 bases lay in between. The CDR3 nucleotides read TGTGCCAGCAGAGGGTTTCGGGGGGCCGGGAAGACCCAGTACTTC. Translated, it gives CASRGFRGAGKTQYF.

At least ten counts were recorded for this clonotype. The chain recombines TRBV9 with TRBJ2-1; D is unresolved. The CDR3 totals 13 residues. V lost 0 bases and J 4 bases, leaving 5 bases between the germline ends. Germline loops: CDR1 SGDLS, CDR2 YYNGEE. CDR3 sequence (DNA): TGTGCCAGCAGCGTAGCACAGTACAATGAGCAGTTCTTC. Its translation is CASSVAQYNEQFF. The full variable domain, in which reference TRBV9 and TRBJ2-1 provide the parts outside the CDR3, is DSGVTQTPKHLITATGQRVTLRCSPRSGDLSVYWYQQSLDQGLQFLIQYYNGEERAKGNILERFSAQQFPDLHSELNLSSLELGDSALYFCASSVAQYNEQFFGPGTRLTVL.

This clonotype was detected only a few times. The chain joins TRBV20-1 to TRBJ1-1, with D hard to call. Germline CDR1 reads DFQATT; CDR2 reads SNEGSKA (reference sequence). The CDR3 runs 13 residues. Trimming shortened V by 6 bases and J by 11 bases, and 22 bases separated the two germline ends. In DNA, the CDR3 is TGCAGTGCGGGTATCCAGACGGGCTCGGACGCTTTCTTT. Its protein product is CSAGIQTGSDAFF.

This clonotype was detected many times. The chain carries TRBV11-2 and TRBJ1-2, with a possible D match to TRBD1 (5 bases). The V gene lost 3 bases and the J gene lost 6 bases, with 14 bases spanning the gap. The CDR3 sequence is 14 residues long. Germline V gene sequence: CDR1 SGHAT, CDR2 FQNNGV. CDR3 protein: CASSFSRDAHGYTF. The DNA of the CDR3 is TGTGCCAGCAGCTTCTCCCGGGACGCCCATGGCTACACCTTC. The whole variable domain, remainder taken from reference TRBV11-2 and TRBJ1-2, is EAGVAQSPRYKIIEKRQSVAFWCNPISGHATLYWYQQILGQGPKLLIQFQNNGVVDDSQLPKDRFSAERLKGVDSTLKIQPAKLEDSAVYLCASSFSRDAHGYTFGSGTRLTVV.

This clonotype was counted ten times or more. This sequence joins TRBV10-3 and TRBJ2-3; tentative D call: TRBD2 (5 bases). The CDR3 runs to 13 residues. Trimming cost V 2 bases and J 4 bases, with 7 bases left between them. Germline V gives CDR1 ENHRY, CDR2 SYGVKD. The CDR3 loop reads CAISEKGADTQYF. The CDR3 coding sequence is TGTGCCATCAGTGAGAAGGGAGCAGATACGCAGTATTTT.

The chain has TRBV20-1 and TRBJ2-7, with 10 bases lining up with TRBD1. Germline CDR1 DFQATT, CDR2 SNEGSKA (reference sequence). The CDR3 totals 15 residues. V trimming: 3 bases; J trimming: 4 bases; junction bases outside the gene matches: 9. This CDR3 is CSASSPGQGMYEQYF. CDR3 coding DNA: TGCAGTGCTAGCTCACCGGGACAGGGGATGTACGAGCAGTACTTC.

This clonotype was detected only a few times. The chain has TRBV6-5 and TRBJ1-2; no reliable D call. The CDR3 is 14 residues long. CDR1 and CDR2 (germline): MNHEY, SVGAGI. Trimming stripped 2 bases from V and 7 bases from J, with 14 bases between. CDR3 in amino acids: CASSYGQAWGGYTF. In nucleotides, the CDR3 is TGTGCCAGCAGTTACGGGCAGGCCTGGGGTGGCTACACCTTC.

Many counts were recorded for this clonotype. This chain links TRBV6-2 or TRBV6-3 with TRBJ1-2; TRBD1 agrees at 7 bases. Germline lookup yields CDR1 MNHEY and CDR2 SVGEGT. V trimming: 3 bases; J trimming: 4 bases; junction bases outside the gene matches: 5. The CDR3 is 14 amino acids. CDR3 sequence (DNA): TGTGCCAGCAGTTATCGACAGGGAGGCTATGGCTACACCTTC. Residues: CASSYRQGGYGYTF.

To note about this clonotype: At one end the junction does not follow the germline gene, possibly because of a read error. The chain is built from TRBV2 and TRBJ2-3; D gene unclear. Germline V lookup: CDR1 SNHLY, CDR2 FYNNEI. The CDR3 runs to 14 residues. CDR3 bases: TGTGCCAGCAGCGAAGTCTCAAGCACAGATACGCAGTATTTT. Its translation: CASSEVSSTDTQYF.

This clonotype was seen only a few times. The chain is built from TRBV10-2 and TRBJ1-6; no definite D call. V shed 1 base and J shed 3 bases, with 16 bases lying between them. The germline gives CDR1 WSHSY, CDR2 SAAADI. The CDR3 is made up of 18 amino acids. The CDR3 sequence: CASSELPEISGYNSPLHF. Written as DNA, the CDR3 is TGCGCCAGCAGTGAGTTGCCTGAGATTAGTGGCTATAATTCACCCCTCCACTTT.

The V gene is TRBV6-1, the J gene TRBJ2-1; D may be TRBD2 (6 bases). The CDR3 has 15 amino acids. V was clipped by 6 bases and J by 3 bases, with 15 bases between them. In germline, CDR1 is MNHNS, CDR2 SASEGT. As DNA, the CDR3 is TGTGCCAGCAGCTCCGTGGGGAGGAACTACAATGAGCAGTTCTTC. As protein: CASSSVGRNYNEQFF.

The table lists this clonotype with a few counts. The rearrangement links TRBV20-1 to TRBJ1-4; no clear D gene. Germline V gene lookup returns CDR1 DFQATT and CDR2 SNEGSKA (reference sequence). CDR3 length equals 12 residues. The germline V and J ends were trimmed by 2 bases and 5 bases, with 6 bases remaining between them. CDR3: CSARLLNEKLFF. CDR3 nucleotide sequence: TGCAGTGCTAGACTCCTCAATGAAAAACTGTTTTTT.

The gene calls are TRBV6-5 and TRBJ2-6; no clear D. CDR3 length equals 15 residues. Trimming shortened V by 4 bases and J by 0 bases, and 7 bases separated the two germline ends. Germline loops: CDR1 MNHEY, CDR2 SVGAGI. CDR3 coding DNA: TGTGCCAGCAGTTCCAGCGTCTCTGGGGCCAACGTCCTGACTTTC. Translated, it gives CASSSSVSGANVLTF.

CDR3 sequence: CASSLTGGAGELFF. CDR3 bases: TGCGCCAGCAGCCTAACAGGGGGAGCCGGGGAGCTGTTTTTT. This chain links TRBV4-3 with TRBJ2-2; TRBD1 matches 8 bases. CDR1 LGHNA and CDR2 YSLEER come from the germline V gene. The CDR3 has 14 residues. The junction had 4 bases not matched to a gene; V was cut back by 4 bases and J by 6 bases.

This clonotype showed up just a few times. The rearrangement links TRBV7-9 to TRBJ2-3, with 9 nucleotides matching TRBD2. J lost 4 bases, V lost 6 bases, and 11 bases had no gene match. CDR3 length: 16 amino acids. Germline loops: CDR1 SEHNR, CDR2 FQNEAQ (reference sequence). For the CDR3, the DNA is TGTGCCAGCAGAGAGTGGCGGGGGGGCGCCGCAGATACGCAGTATTTT. Translating gives CASREWRGGAADTQYF.